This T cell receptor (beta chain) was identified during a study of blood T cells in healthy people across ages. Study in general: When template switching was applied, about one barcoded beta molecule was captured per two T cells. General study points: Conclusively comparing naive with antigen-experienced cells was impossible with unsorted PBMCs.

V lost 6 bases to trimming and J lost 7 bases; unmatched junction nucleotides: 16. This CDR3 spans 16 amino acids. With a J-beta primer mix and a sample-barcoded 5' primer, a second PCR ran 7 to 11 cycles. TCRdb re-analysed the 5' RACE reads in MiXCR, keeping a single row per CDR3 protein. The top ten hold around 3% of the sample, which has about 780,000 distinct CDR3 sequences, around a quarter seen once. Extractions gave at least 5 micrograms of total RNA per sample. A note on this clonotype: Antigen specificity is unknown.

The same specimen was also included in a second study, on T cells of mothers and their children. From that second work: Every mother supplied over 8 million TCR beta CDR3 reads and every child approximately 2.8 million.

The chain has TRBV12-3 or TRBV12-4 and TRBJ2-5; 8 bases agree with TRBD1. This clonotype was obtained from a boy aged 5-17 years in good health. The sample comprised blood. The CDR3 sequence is CASSQLIGTGDSTQYF. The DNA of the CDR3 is TGTGCCAGCAGCCAGCTGATTGGGACAGGTGACTCGACCCAGTACTTC.